Listed here are 15 T cell receptor beta chains from one sample, sequenced in a study of blood T cell repertoires in COVID-19. The repertoire was sequenced with immunoSEQ multiplex PCR; TCRdb's copy has only in-frame clones and lacks some. The repertoire holds 150,000 to 200,000 clones, with about 80% as singletons. What was sequenced was PBMCs or T cells enriched from blood (not recorded which). The receptor source for this set is a woman aged 60-75 years with acute COVID-19.

The chain recombines TRBV7-6 with TRBJ1-1; TRBD1 matches 10 bases. CDR1 and CDR2 (germline): SGHVS, FNYEAQ. V dropped 1 base and J dropped 1; count of bases not matched to a gene: 9. The CDR3 runs 18 residues. The CDR3 loop reads CASSLEVDRGQPNTEAFF. CDR3 in DNA: TGTGCCAGCAGCTTAGAGGTCGACAGGGGGCAACCGAACACTGAAGCTTTCTTT. The whole variable domain, remainder taken from reference TRBV7-6 and TRBJ1-1, is GAGVSQSPRYKVTKRGQDVALRCDPISGHVSLYWYRQALGQGPEFLTYFNYEAQQDKSGLPNDRFSAERPEGSISTLTIQRTEQRDSAMYRCASSLEVDRGQPNTEAFFGQGTRLTVV.

The chain uses TRBV19 and TRBJ2-5; D not resolved. The V gene lost 1 base and the J gene lost 5 bases, with 11 bases spanning the gap. This CDR3 region has 14 residues. Germline V gene data show CDR1 as LNHDA and CDR2 as SQIVND (reference sequence). CDR3 in amino acids: CASSIGLPGETQYF. CDR3 in DNA: TGTGCCAGTAGTATAGGCCTCCCCGGGGAGACCCAGTACTTC.

This sequence joins TRBV6-2 or TRBV6-3 and TRBJ2-7; a possible D gene is TRBD2 (7 bases). Deletions cut 6 bases from V and 1 base from J, with 16 bases between. Per germline, CDR1 MNHEY and CDR2 SVGEGT. This CDR3 region has 15 residues. The CDR3 DNA follows: TGTGCCAGCAGCCCGATGAGGGGGGGTTCCTACGAGCAGTACTTC. Protein product: CASSPMRGGSYEQYF.

The chain combines TRBV5-6 with TRBJ1-4; 9 bases match TRBD1. Germline V gene sequence: CDR1 SGHDT, CDR2 YYEEEE. V trimming: 2 bases; J trimming: 3 bases; junction bases outside the gene matches: 5. The CDR3 is 16 amino acids. Here the CDR3 reads CASSLGQGWPNEKLFF. CDR3 DNA sequence: TGTGCCAGCAGCTTAGGACAGGGGTGGCCTAATGAAAAACTGTTTTTT.

This chain uses TRBV9 with TRBJ1-3; 7 nucleotides match TRBD1. J was trimmed by 4 bases and V by 4 bases; bases with no gene match: 8. In germline, CDR1 is SGDLS, CDR2 YYNGEE. The CDR3 is 15 amino acids. The CDR3 coding sequence is TGTGCCAGCAGCCAGGCGACAGGGCACGGAAACACCATATATTTT. Protein: CASSQATGHGNTIYF.

This chain uses TRBV14 with TRBJ1-2; a possible D gene is TRBD1 (6 bases). The ends were cut back, 6 bases at V and 4 bases at J, with 12 bases in the middle. The CDR3 sequence is 13 residues long. Germline V gene data show CDR1 as SGHDN and CDR2 as FVKESK. CDR3 residues: CASSKGQIYGYTF. The CDR3 region has the DNA TGTGCCAGCAGTAAGGGACAAATCTATGGCTACACCTTC. The full variable domain, in which reference TRBV14 and TRBJ1-2 provide the parts outside the CDR3, is EAGVTQFPSHSVIEKGQTVTLRCDPISGHDNLYWYRRVMGKEIKFLLHFVKESKQDESGMPNNRFLAERTGGTYSTLKVQPAELEDSGVYFCASSKGQIYGYTFGSGTRLTVV.

The rearrangement uses TRBV27 and TRBJ2-7; 12 bases fit TRBD2. J lost 3 bases, V lost 2 bases, and 14 bases had no gene match. The CDR3 covers 19 residues. Germline V lookup: CDR1 MNHEY, CDR2 SMNVEV (reference sequence). CDR3 sequence reads: CASSLTSTSGRVGYYEQYF. In nucleotides, the CDR3 is TGTGCCAGCAGTTTAACTTCGACTAGCGGGAGAGTGGGGTACTACGAGCAGTACTTC.

The rearrangement uses TRBV19 and TRBJ1-1, with a weak D call TRBD1 (6 bases). CDR3 length: 14 residues. V shed 7 bases and J shed 0 bases, with 12 bases lying between them. CDR1 and CDR2 from the germline V gene are LNHDA and SQIVND (reference sequence). In nucleotides, the CDR3 is TGTGCCAGTAAGGGGGGGATAATGAACACTGAAGCTTTCTTT. As protein: CASKGGIMNTEAFF. The full variable domain, in which reference TRBV19 and TRBJ1-1 provide the parts outside the CDR3, is DGGITQSPKYLFRKEGQNVTLSCEQNLNHDAMYWYRQDPGQGLRLIYYSQIVNDFQKGDIAEGYSVSREKKESFPLTVTSAQKNPTAFYLCASKGGIMNTEAFFGQGTRLTVV.

J is TRBJ2-7 and V is TRBV5-1; 10 nucleotides agree with TRBD2. CDR1 and CDR2 from the germline V gene are SGHRS and YFSETQ. Trimming cost V 1 base and J 3 bases; bases outside gene matches: 7. The CDR3 totals 16 residues. The CDR3 nucleotides read TGCGCCAGCAGCTTGAGTTCCGGGACTAGCGTCTACGAGCAGTACTTC. It yields the protein CASSLSSGTSVYEQYF.

V and J are TRBV18 and TRBJ2-4, with 7 bases identical to TRBD2. Germline V gene lookup returns CDR1 KGHSH and CDR2 LQKENI. CDR3 length: 13 residues. Trimming cost V 4 bases and J 8 bases; bases outside gene matches: 5. The CDR3 coding sequence is TGTGCCAGCTCACAAGGACTAGTTGACATTCAGTACTTC. Translation gives CASSQGLVDIQYF.

The genes are TRBV6-5 and TRBJ2-1, with D possibly matching TRBD2 (5 bases). Per the germline V gene, CDR1 is MNHEY and CDR2 is SVGAGI. V was trimmed by 6 bases and J by 4 bases, leaving 10 bases between them. The CDR3 is 13 residues long. CDR3 sequence (DNA): TGTGCCAGCAGAATCGGCGGGTACAATGAGCAGTTCTTC. This translates into CASRIGGYNEQFF.

This clone has only one observation. The chain is built from TRBV6-5 and TRBJ2-3; TRBD2 matches 7 bases. Germline V lookup: CDR1 MNHEY, CDR2 SVGAGI. Unmatched junction bases numbered 11, after V lost 11 bases and J lost 0 bases. CDR3 length equals 15 residues. The CDR3, as DNA: TGTGCCTTCTCGGTTCGGGGGGACAGCACAGATACGCAGTATTTT. Residues: CAFSVRGDSTDTQYF.

V usage is TRBV5-8 and J usage is TRBJ2-1; TRBD2 is a possible D gene (6 bases). The CDR3 extends over 17 amino acids. In germline, CDR1 is SGHTS, CDR2 YDEGEE. Trimming pared 0 bases from V and 6 bases from J, leaving 19 bases between. The CDR3 spells CASSLAPTRRVGNEQFF. The DNA of the CDR3 is TGTGCCAGCAGCTTGGCGCCGACTAGAAGGGTGGGCAATGAGCAGTTCTTC.

The chain recombines TRBV9 with TRBJ1-3; TRBD1 agrees at 8 bases. The J segment lost 3 bases and the V segment lost 0 bases, leaving 2 bases of the junction unmatched. The CDR3 length is 15 residues. Germline V gives CDR1 SGDLS, CDR2 YYNGEE. CDR3 nucleotides: TGTGCCAGCAGCGTAGCCGGGACAGGTGGAAACACCATATATTTT. Its translation: CASSVAGTGGNTIYF. The full variable domain, with the rest looked up from reference TRBV9 and TRBJ1-3, is DSGVTQTPKHLITATGQRVTLRCSPRSGDLSVYWYQQSLDQGLQFLIQYYNGEERAKGNILERFSAQQFPDLHSELNLSSLELGDSALYFCASSVAGTGGNTIYFGEGSWLTVV.

The rearrangement joins TRBV10-1 to TRBJ2-1; TRBD2 might be the D (5 bases). Germline values: CDR1 WNHNN, CDR2 SYGVQD (reference sequence). The CDR3 is 11 amino acids. Trimming removed 8 bases from V and 5 bases from J, with 7 bases in between. DNA of the CDR3: TGCGCCAGCGGACTCCACAATGAGCAGTTCTTC. It codes for CASGLHNEQFF.